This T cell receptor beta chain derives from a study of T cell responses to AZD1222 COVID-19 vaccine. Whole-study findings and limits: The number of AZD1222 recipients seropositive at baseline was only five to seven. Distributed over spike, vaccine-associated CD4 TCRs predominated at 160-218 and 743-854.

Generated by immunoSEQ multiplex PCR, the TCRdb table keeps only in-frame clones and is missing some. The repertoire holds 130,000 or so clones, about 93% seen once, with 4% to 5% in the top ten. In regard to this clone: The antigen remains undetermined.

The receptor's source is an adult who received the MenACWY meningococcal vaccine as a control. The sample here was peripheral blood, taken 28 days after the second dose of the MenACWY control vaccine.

DNA of the CDR3: TGTGCCAGCAGCCAAGGAGCAAATGAGGGAAAACTGTTTTTT. Protein sequence: CASSQGANEGKLFF. The chain links TRBV4-2 to TRBJ1-4; no clear D gene. Germline V gene lookup returns CDR1 LGHNA and CDR2 YNFKEQ. Trimming pared 1 base from V and 10 bases from J, leaving 13 bases between. This CDR3 contains 14 residues.